This TCR beta chain derives from a study of PD-1 blockade in classical Hodgkin lymphoma. The CDR3 totals 18 residues. V shed 2 bases, J shed 0 bases, and the junction held 6 bases outside the gene matches. The germline V gene encodes CDR1 MDHEN and CDR2 SYDVKM. Time point in this sample: cycle 4 day 1 (C4D1), after more than five weeks of nivolumab. All patients relapsed after autologous stem cell transplantation, and brentuximab vedotin exposure varied. Thawed PBMCs yielded CD4+ T cells through magnetic negative selection. The study's findings and limits: Newly diagnosed patients reportedly had lower baseline TCR diversity than healthy donors. Repertoire differences have undefined causes, possibly disease activity or prior therapy.

Data came from immunoSEQ multiplex PCR; TCRdb stores just in-frame clones and leaves some out. The table has 20,000 to 25,000 clones, 72% seen once. Comments on this clone: Its antigen remains unidentified.

The chain employs TRBV28 and TRBJ1-4; TRBD1 matches at 10 bases. The sequence came from a human donor with classical Hodgkin lymphoma. The sample was CD4+ T cells from blood, taken before the fourth cycle of nivolumab. The CDR3 sequence is CASSLRGGTGATNEKLFF. The CDR3 coding sequence is TGTGCCAGCAGTTTAAGGGGGGGGACAGGGGCAACTAATGAAAAACTGTTTTTT.